Following are 4 T cell receptor beta chains from one sample sequenced in a study of coeliac disease. The protocol was immunoSEQ multiplex PCR, while the TCRdb copy is restricted to in-frame clones and leaves out a portion. The repertoire includes fewer than 5,000 clones, over 55% of them detected once, and roughly 10% sits in the top ten. Sequencing was carried out using lamina propria lymphocytes from the gut. The receptors shown here come from a woman aged 70 to 79 with celiac disease.

The rearrangement uses TRBV25-1 and TRBJ1-5, with 7 bases fitting TRBD1. The CDR3 spans 15 residues. Germline V gene sequence: CDR1 MGHDK, CDR2 SYGVNS. V dropped 6 bases and J dropped 2; count of bases not matched to a gene: 7. This CDR3 reads CASSPGQRGNQPQHF. The CDR3, as DNA: TGTGCCAGCAGCCCGGGACAGCGGGGCAATCAGCCCCAGCATTTT.

This chain links TRBV15 with TRBJ1-5; 7 positions agree with TRBD1. J lost 0 bases, V lost 5 bases, and 4 bases had no gene match. Germline CDR1 and CDR2: LNHNV and YYDKDF (reference sequence). CDR3 length: 15 residues. For the CDR3, the DNA is TGTGCCACCAGCGGCGGGACAGCTAGCAATCAGCCCCAGCATTTT. Translation gives CATSGGTASNQPQHF.

This chain uses TRBV6-5 with TRBJ1-2; D may be TRBD1 (5 bases). The germline gives CDR1 MNHEY, CDR2 SVGAGI. V was clipped by 7 bases and J by 5 bases, with 11 bases between them. The CDR3 covers 12 residues. The CDR3, as DNA: TGTGCCAGCACTGGGTCAGGGTATGGCTACACCTTC. Its protein product is CASTGSGYGYTF.

This clone was seen a handful of times. The chain employs TRBV7-8 and TRBJ2-1; the D gene is possibly TRBD1 (6 bases). Germline V gene data show CDR1 as SGHVS and CDR2 as FQNEAQ. The CDR3 loop spans 13 amino acids. V lost 5 bases to trimming and J lost 7 bases, with 12 bases between them. CDR3 sequence reads: CASSLGTINEQFF. CDR3 nucleotides: TGTGCCAGCAGCCTCGGGACAATTAATGAGCAGTTCTTC.